These 22 T cell receptor beta chains share one sample of origin, sequenced in a study of cytomegalovirus exposure and HLA in healthy donors (dated by TCRdb to 2016 to 2017). The receptor library was made with the immunoSEQ multiplex PCR assay. A mixture of 60 forward primers for TCR Vbeta segments and 13 reverse primers for TCR Jbeta segments was used in the multiplex PCR. The table comes from immuneACCESS by way of TCRdb, which keeps in-frame sequences with V and J called. Part of the clones is missing from these tables; in studies checked, under half for an unresolved V gene and the rest for unknown reasons. Across this sample there are 150,000 or so clones, with 70% to 75% seen only once. The ten largest clonotypes hold 5.5% to 8.5% of the sample. The sequenced sample was PBMCs. These TCRs come from a male donor in good health and CMV-seronegative.

This clone showed up just a few times. V usage is TRBV28 and J usage is TRBJ1-5, with a weak D call TRBD1 (6 bases). Germline V gene lookup returns CDR1 MDHEN and CDR2 SYDVKM. This CDR3 has 17 residues. Trimming pared 4 bases from V and 7 bases from J, leaving 23 bases between. The DNA of the CDR3 is TGTGCCAGCAGTTCTCCGGACAGCTCTTTCCTCGGGCAGCCCCAGCATTTT. Its protein product is CASSSPDSSFLGQPQHF.

The chain employs TRBV10-3 and TRBJ1-5; D unclear. V lost 3 bases and J lost 4, with 10 bases in between. Per germline, CDR1 ENHRY and CDR2 SYGVKD. The CDR3 runs to 14 residues. The CDR3 sequence: CAISEGGLNQPQHF. Here the CDR3 DNA reads TGTGCCATCAGTGAAGGAGGTTTGAATCAGCCCCAGCATTTT.

This clone has more than one count but fewer than ten. The chain joins TRBV10-3 to TRBJ2-2, with 10 bases fitting TRBD1. The CDR3 spans 16 residues. V lost 8 bases to trimming and J lost 5 bases; unmatched junction nucleotides: 11. CDR1 is ENHRY, CDR2 SYGVKD, per germline. The CDR3: CAIGNRGQGSTGELFF. CDR3 sequence (DNA): TGTGCCATCGGGAATAGGGGACAGGGGTCGACCGGGGAGCTGTTTTTT.

The V gene is TRBV7-9, the J gene TRBJ2-7; 8 positions match TRBD2. The V and J ends lost 3 bases and 1 base, in that order; junction bases with no gene match: 2. Germline loops: CDR1 SEHNR, CDR2 FQNEAQ (reference sequence). This CDR3 region has 14 residues. The CDR3 region has the DNA TGTGCCAGCAGCTTCAGCGGGAGATCCTACGAGCAGTACTTC. It codes for CASSFSGRSYEQYF.

The CDR3 reads CASSLGMDRVAYEQYF. In nucleotides, the CDR3 is TGTGCCAGCAGTTTGGGGATGGACAGAGTCGCCTACGAGCAGTACTTC. V gene TRBV7-9 combines with J gene TRBJ2-7, with D perhaps matching TRBD1 (6 bases). The CDR3 extends over 16 amino acids. Germline assignment: CDR1 SEHNR and CDR2 FQNEAQ (reference sequence). V lost 6 bases, J lost 2 bases, and 20 bases lay in between.

A single count supports this clone. The rearrangement links TRBV6-1 to TRBJ1-1; 10 bases line up with TRBD1. The CDR3 covers 15 residues. Germline-derived CDR1 and CDR2 are MNHNS and SASEGT. Trimming took 7 bases from V and 5 from J; bases not matched to a gene: 10. The CDR3 loop reads CASTITSGQGTEAFF. The DNA of the CDR3 is TGTGCCAGCACTATCACCTCGGGACAGGGGACTGAAGCTTTCTTT.

V and J are TRBV18 and TRBJ1-4, with unresolved D. Trimming shortened V by 3 bases and J by 6 bases, and 14 bases separated the two germline ends. CDR1 and CDR2 from the germline V gene are KGHSH and LQKENI. CDR3 size: 15 residues. CDR3 region: CASSPMNTGDEKLFF. CDR3 DNA sequence: TGTGCCAGCTCACCTATGAACACCGGGGATGAAAAACTGTTTTTT.

The V call is TRBV13, the J call TRBJ2-7; 9 bases are shared with TRBD1. The trim removed 3 bases at V and 1 base at J, leaving 1 base unmatched. The CDR3 runs to 14 residues. The V gene's germline CDR1 is PRHDT and CDR2 FYEKMQ (reference sequence). CDR3 loop: CASSLDRGSYEQYF. The CDR3 coding sequence is TGTGCCAGCAGCTTGGACAGGGGATCCTACGAGCAGTACTTC. Variable domain in full (rest from reference TRBV13 and TRBJ2-7): AAGVIQSPRHLIKEKRETATLKCYPIPRHDTVYWYQQGPGQDPQFLISFYEKMQSDKGSIPDRFSAQQFSDYHSELNMSSLELGDSALYFCASSLDRGSYEQYFGPGTRLTVT.

The CDR3 here is CASSSRGNTEAFF. Here the CDR3 DNA reads TGTGCCAGCAGCTCTAGGGGGAACACTGAAGCTTTCTTT. The chain has TRBV7-8 and TRBJ1-1; D possibly corresponds to TRBD1 (5 bases). V shed 4 bases and J shed 1 base, with 7 bases lying between them. In germline, CDR1 is SGHVS, CDR2 FQNEAQ. This CDR3 comprises 13 residues.

This clone appeared once. The chain is built from TRBV7-9 and TRBJ1-4; 7 positions agree with TRBD1. The CDR3 has 14 residues. After removal of 4 bases from V and 4 bases from J, the junction contained 3 bases not matched to a gene. The germline V gene encodes CDR1 SEHNR and CDR2 FQNEAQ (reference sequence). The CDR3 reads CASSSGTDNEKLFF. As DNA, the CDR3 is TGTGCCAGCAGCTCCGGGACAGATAATGAAAAACTGTTTTTT.

V gene TRBV28 combines with J gene TRBJ1-1; weak D call: TRBD1 (6 bases). Per germline, CDR1 MDHEN and CDR2 SYDVKM. The CDR3 is 14 residues long. The V end lost 5 bases, the J end lost 1 base, and 11 bases lay between the germline ends. Here the CDR3 reads CASSPNRANTEAFF. The DNA of the CDR3 is TGTGCCAGCAGTCCAAACAGGGCGAACACTGAAGCTTTCTTT.

The V gene is TRBV27, the J gene TRBJ1-3, with a tentative D call TRBD1 (6 bases). CDR1 MNHEY and CDR2 SMNVEV come from the germline V gene (reference sequence). This CDR3 contains 15 residues. The germline V and J ends were trimmed by 6 bases and 0 bases, with 12 bases remaining between them. CDR3 sequence: CASSVTGHSGNTIYF. The CDR3 DNA follows: TGTGCCAGCAGCGTGACAGGACACTCTGGAAACACCATATATTTT.

The gene calls are TRBV4-1 and TRBJ2-1, with TRBD2 identical over 10 bases. Germline values: CDR1 MGHRA, CDR2 YSYEKL. There are 18 residues in the CDR3. V trimming: 2 bases; J trimming: 0 bases; junction bases outside the gene matches: 7. This CDR3 is CASSQIAGGYSSYNEQFF. The CDR3 DNA reads as TGCGCCAGCAGCCAAATAGCGGGGGGCTACAGCTCCTACAATGAGCAGTTCTTC.

The chain uses TRBV10-2 and TRBJ1-2, with D possibly being TRBD1 (5 bases). Germline CDR1 and CDR2: WSHSY and SAAADI. Trimming removed 6 bases from V and 7 bases from J, with 18 bases in between. CDR3 length: 14 residues. The CDR3 is CASSTDTALGGYTF. Written as DNA, the CDR3 is TGCGCCAGCAGCACGGACACGGCCCTTGGTGGCTACACCTTC.

The chain couples TRBV2 to TRBJ1-1; no definite D call. Germline V gives CDR1 SNHLY, CDR2 FYNNEI. The CDR3 covers 15 residues. Between the trimmed V and J ends, which lost 6 bases and 1 base, there was a span of 15 bases. CDR3 loop: CASSADMSGNTEAFF. In nucleotides, the CDR3 is TGTGCCAGCAGCGCAGACATGTCCGGGAACACTGAAGCTTTCTTT.

The chain has TRBV4-3 and TRBJ1-2, with 8 bases aligning to TRBD1. The V gene's germline CDR1 is LGHNA and CDR2 YSLEER. CDR3 length: 14 residues. The V gene end was trimmed by 1 base and the J gene end by 7 bases; junction bases not matched to a gene: 5. Here the CDR3 DNA reads TGCGCCAGCAGCCAAGGAACAGGGGGAGGTGGCTACACCTTC. Translation gives CASSQGTGGGGYTF.

The chain uses TRBV28 and TRBJ1-2; weak D call: TRBD1 (5 bases). Trimming took off 3 bases at V and 6 bases at J, with 17 bases between the two ends. The CDR3 has 15 amino acids. From germline, CDR1 is MDHEN and CDR2 SYDVKM. Here the CDR3 reads CASSFRGKAGDGYTF. DNA for the CDR3: TGTGCCAGCAGTTTTCGGGGGAAGGCTGGGGATGGCTACACCTTC.

The chain has TRBV15 and TRBJ1-5, with unresolved D. CDR3 length: 14 residues. The V gene lost 0 bases and the J gene lost 2 bases, with 5 bases spanning the gap. In germline, CDR1 is LNHNV, CDR2 YYDKDF (reference sequence). The CDR3 region is CATSRDRGNQPQHF. CDR3 in DNA: TGTGCCACCAGCAGAGATCGTGGCAATCAGCCCCAGCATTTT. Full variable domain (missing parts from reference TRBV15 and TRBJ1-5): DAMVIQNPRYQVTQFGKPVTLSCSQTLNHNVMYWYQQKSSQAPKLLFHYYDKDFNNEADTPDNFQSRRPNTSFCFLDIRSPGLGDTAMYLCATSRDRGNQPQHFGDGTRLSIL.

CDR3 sequence (DNA): TGTGCCAGCAGCTTGTTTGGGACAGGTGGTTACGAGCAGTACTTC. This gives the protein CASSLFGTGGYEQYF. The V and J genes are TRBV5-6 and TRBJ2-7; 8 nucleotides match TRBD1. CDR3 size: 15 residues. With 1 base clipped from V and 4 bases from J, the junction kept 7 bases outside the gene matches. Germline V CDR1 and CDR2: SGHDT, YYEEEE. The full variable domain, completed using reference TRBV5-6 and TRBJ2-7, is DAGVTQSPTHLIKTRGQQVTLRCSPKSGHDTVSWYQQALGQGPQFIFQYYEEEERQRGNFPDRFSGHQFPNYSSELNVNALLLGDSALYLCASSLFGTGGYEQYFGPGTRLTVT.

The V call is TRBV28, the J call TRBJ2-1, with 9 bases lining up with TRBD1. J was trimmed by 0 bases and V by 1 base; bases with no gene match: 10. This CDR3 has 19 residues. Germline loops: CDR1 MDHEN, CDR2 SYDVKM. This chain's CDR3 is CASSLFSDRGRSSYNEQFF. CDR3 sequence (DNA): TGTGCCAGCAGTTTATTCTCGGACAGGGGAAGGAGCTCCTACAATGAGCAGTTCTTC.

The chain has TRBV7-9 and TRBJ1-1, with TRBD1 as a possible D gene (6 bases). From germline, CDR1 is SEHNR and CDR2 FQNEAQ (reference sequence). The V and J ends lost 5 bases and 6 bases respectively, with 19 bases between them. The CDR3 runs to 15 residues. CDR3 DNA: TGTGCCAGCAGCCTCCAGGGGCAGGGTCCACCTGAAGCTTTCTTT. Translated: CASSLQGQGPPEAFF.

The chain employs TRBV18 and TRBJ1-4; the D is unclear. The V end lost 3 bases, the J end lost 5 bases, and 16 bases lay between the germline ends. Germline V gene sequence: CDR1 KGHSH, CDR2 LQKENI. CDR3 size: 16 residues. The CDR3 bases are TGTGCCAGCTCACCCTACGGGTCCGGAGGGAATGAAAAACTGTTTTTT. Translating gives CASSPYGSGGNEKLFF.